Included here is one TCR beta chain sequence, with context. The data originate from a study of blood T cell repertoires in COVID-19. Measured with immunoSEQ multiplex PCR; TCRdb has only the in-frame clones, and not every one. The sample yields approximately 92,000 clones, around three quarters seen once. V lost 5 bases and J 5 bases, leaving 22 bases between the germline ends. CDR1 and CDR2 from the germline V gene are SGHTA and FQGNSA. This CDR3 comprises 16 residues. The chain links TRBV7-2 to TRBJ2-7, with D possibly matching TRBD2 (6 bases). The sequence came from a middle-aged man who had recovered from COVID-19. Material: peripheral blood. CDR3 in DNA: TGTGCCAGCAGCCCATTGGGAACAGGAGGGCCCCACGAGCAGTACTTC. Its protein is CASSPLGTGGPHEQYF.